Below are 19 T cell receptor beta chains sequenced from a single sample in a study of OX40 agonist ivuxolimab in advanced cancers. Method: immunoSEQ multiplex PCR; TCRdb's copy keeps in-frame clones and lacks some. The profile shows 40,000 to 60,000 clones, about 80% of them singletons. Here the sequenced sample was CD4+ or CD8+ T cells sorted from blood, taken in a trial of the OX40 agonist ivuxolimab. The receptors originated from an adult with an advanced solid tumor such as melanoma, head and neck, liver or kidney cancer.

CDR3 in amino acids: CASSRVRGVNEQFF. CDR3 nucleotide sequence: TGTGCCAGCAGCCGAGTTCGCGGGGTAAATGAGCAGTTCTTC. The chain uses TRBV14 and TRBJ2-1; D possibly corresponds to TRBD2 (6 bases). Between the trimmed V and J ends, which lost 4 bases and 7 bases, there was a span of 14 bases. Looked up from germline, CDR1 is SGHDN and CDR2 is FVKESK. The CDR3 has 14 amino acids.

The chain combines TRBV7-9 with TRBJ2-5; D is ambiguous. V shed 2 bases and J shed 5 bases, with 9 bases lying between them. The germline gives CDR1 SEHNR, CDR2 FQNEAQ (reference sequence). This CDR3 has 13 amino acids. The CDR3 coding sequence is TGTGCCAGCAGCTTAACACTTTCTGAGACCCAGTACTTC. Amino acid sequence: CASSLTLSETQYF.

Only a few counts were recorded for this clone. The J gene is TRBJ1-1, the V gene TRBV5-1; no reliable D call. V was trimmed by 4 bases and J by 1 base, leaving 8 bases between them. The CDR3 loop spans 13 amino acids. Germline V lookup: CDR1 SGHRS, CDR2 YFSETQ. The CDR3 protein is CASSVGTNTEAFF. CDR3 sequence (DNA): TGCGCCAGCAGCGTGGGTACGAACACTGAAGCTTTCTTT.

The chain carries TRBV5-1 and TRBJ2-7; TRBD2 aligns across 8 bases. Trimming at V came to 5 bases and at J to 7 bases, leaving 8 bases not matched to a gene. The V gene's germline CDR1 is SGHRS and CDR2 YFSETQ. The CDR3 totals 13 residues. For the CDR3, the DNA is TGCGCCAGCAGTCTCGCGGCGGGGGGAGAGCAGTACTTC. This codes for CASSLAAGGEQYF. Supplemented by reference TRBV5-1 and TRBJ2-7, the full variable domain reads KAGVTQTPRYLIKTRGQQVTLSCSPISGHRSVSWYQQTPGQGLQFLFEYFSETQRNKGNFPGRFSGRQFSNSRSEMNVSTLELGDSALYLCASSLAAGGEQYFGPGTRLTVT.

The V call is TRBV6-1, the J call TRBJ1-2; TRBD1 is a possible D gene (6 bases). The CDR3 has 15 residues. Germline V gives CDR1 MNHNS, CDR2 SASEGT. Trimming took off 2 bases at V and 7 bases at J, with 17 bases between the two ends. CDR3 in DNA: TGTGCCAGCAGTGAAAACAGGGTGGGCCCCTTTGGCTACACCTTC. This sequence encodes CASSENRVGPFGYTF.

The chain carries TRBV14 and TRBJ1-2; the D is unclear. The CDR3 extends over 13 amino acids. Trimming stripped 0 bases from V and 7 bases from J, with 9 bases between. Looked up from germline, CDR1 is SGHDN and CDR2 is FVKESK. CDR3 sequence reads: CASSQDRSRGYTF. The CDR3 DNA sequence: TGTGCCAGCAGCCAAGATCGAAGCCGTGGCTACACCTTC.

The J gene is TRBJ2-7, the V gene TRBV18; 7 positions agree with TRBD1. The CDR3 sequence is 14 residues long. Trimming cost V 4 bases and J 0 bases; bases outside gene matches: 3. The germline V gene encodes CDR1 KGHSH and CDR2 LQKENI. CDR3 bases: TGTGCCAGCTCACAAGGGACAGTCTCCTACGAGCAGTACTTC. It is translated as CASSQGTVSYEQYF.

The rearrangement links TRBV12-5 to TRBJ2-2; D is uncertain. The CDR3 totals 14 residues. Germline CDR1 and CDR2: LGHNT and FRNRAP. V was shortened by 6 bases and J by 0 bases, with 8 bases between the two germline ends. The DNA for the CDR3 is TGTGCTAGTGGGGGTGGCGCGAACACCGGGGAGCTGTTTTTT. Amino acids: CASGGGANTGELFF.

The V and J genes are TRBV6-5 and TRBJ1-5, with unresolved D. Germline-derived CDR1 and CDR2 are MNHEY and SVGAGI. This CDR3 spans 14 amino acids. V lost 1 base and J 4 bases, leaving 8 bases between the germline ends. CDR3 DNA sequence: TGTGCCAGCAGTTACTTGGCCGGGAATCAGCCCCAGCATTTT. The encoded protein is CASSYLAGNQPQHF.

CDR3 region: CASSPDRQPQHF. The CDR3 nucleotides are TGTGCCAGCAGCCCGGACCGTCAGCCCCAGCATTTT. V usage is TRBV7-9 and J usage is TRBJ1-5; D ambiguous. Per the germline V gene, CDR1 is SEHNR and CDR2 is FQNEAQ (reference sequence). The CDR3 totals 12 residues. V lost 5 bases and J 6 bases, leaving 8 bases between the germline ends.

The V gene is TRBV6-5, the J gene TRBJ2-7; TRBD1 matches 7 bases. The germline V gene has CDR1 MNHEY and CDR2 SVGAGI. V lost 5 bases to trimming and J lost 3 bases; unmatched junction nucleotides: 4. This CDR3 region has 13 residues. The CDR3 DNA reads TGTGCCAGCAGTCGAAACAGGGGCTACGAGCAGTACTTC. Translated, it gives CASSRNRGYEQYF.

This chain connects TRBV29-1 to TRBJ2-3, with a possible D match to TRBD2 (5 bases). This CDR3 has 13 residues. V shed 4 bases and J shed 0 bases, with 8 bases lying between them. Per the germline V gene, CDR1 is SQVTM and CDR2 is ANQGSEA. CDR3 in DNA: TGCAGCGTTGGCGGGTACAGCACAGATACGCAGTATTTT. As protein: CSVGGYSTDTQYF.

This clone was seen just once. V usage is TRBV19 and J usage is TRBJ2-2; the D is unclear. This CDR3 has 13 residues. CDR1 is LNHDA and CDR2 is SQIVND in the germline V gene (reference sequence). V was trimmed by 8 bases and J by 5 bases, leaving 12 bases between them. CDR3 sequence reads: CASDRLGTGELFF. As DNA, the CDR3 is TGTGCCAGTGATAGGCTCGGTACCGGGGAGCTGTTTTTT.

This chain connects TRBV6-5 to TRBJ1-1; D is ambiguous. V shed 0 bases and J shed 1 base, with 9 bases lying between them. The CDR3 extends over 15 amino acids. The germline V gene encodes CDR1 MNHEY and CDR2 SVGAGI. This CDR3 is CASSYSKWGNTEAFF. DNA for the CDR3: TGTGCCAGCAGTTACTCGAAATGGGGGAACACTGAAGCTTTCTTT.

J is TRBJ2-5 and V is TRBV5-1; D unresolved. CDR1 and CDR2 from the germline V gene are SGHRS and YFSETQ. V was clipped by 0 bases and J by 1 base, with 7 bases between them. The CDR3 contains 14 residues. The CDR3 DNA is TGCGCCAGCAGCTTGGCGGCAGTCCAAGAGACCCAGTACTTC. Translating gives CASSLAAVQETQYF.

This CDR3 is CSVGKDGSYGYTF. The CDR3 nucleotides read TGCAGCGTTGGGAAGGACGGCTCCTATGGCTACACCTTC. The genes are TRBV29-1 and TRBJ1-2; D not certain. Germline loops: CDR1 SQVTM, CDR2 ANQGSEA. The CDR3 covers 13 residues. The V gene lost 4 bases and the J gene lost 4 bases, with 13 bases spanning the gap.

The rearrangement joins TRBV27 to TRBJ2-2; 11 positions match TRBD2. Germline CDR1 is MNHEY and CDR2 is SMNVEV (reference sequence). This CDR3 spans 15 amino acids. After removal of 3 bases from V and 6 bases from J, the junction contained 3 bases not matched to a gene. CDR3 amino acids: CASSFSGGAPGELFF. CDR3 DNA sequence: TGTGCCAGCAGTTTTAGCGGGGGGGCCCCCGGGGAGCTGTTTTTT.

V usage is TRBV5-5 and J usage is TRBJ1-2; no firm D call. Germline V gene data show CDR1 as SGHKS and CDR2 as YYEKEE (reference sequence). This CDR3 spans 13 amino acids. Deletions cut 0 bases from V and 6 bases from J, with 9 bases between. CDR3 amino acids: CASSLVHGDGYTF. The CDR3 DNA is TGTGCCAGCAGCTTGGTTCATGGGGATGGCTACACCTTC.

Notes on this clone: This CDR3 is also generated by other DNA sequences in the sample. CDR3 residues: CASSIRGNQPQHF. Written as DNA, the CDR3 is TGTGCCAGTAGTATTCGTGGCAATCAGCCCCAGCATTTT. This chain joins TRBV19 and TRBJ1-5, with D unresolved. The CDR3 is 13 amino acids. Per the germline V gene, CDR1 is LNHDA and CDR2 is SQIVND (reference sequence). With 3 bases removed from V and 2 bases from J, the gap between germline ends came to 5 bases.